This is a list of T cell receptor beta chains from one sample in a study of Ad26.COV2.S vaccination and SARS-CoV-2 variants. The protocol was immunoSEQ multiplex PCR, while the TCRdb copy is restricted to in-frame clones and leaves out a portion. Of about 400,000 clones listed, roughly nine tenths are singletons. Sequenced material: peripheral blood, taken in a trial of Ad26.COV2.S vaccine versus placebo. These TCRs come from a person between 18 and 60 years old who received the Ad26.COV2.S COVID-19 vaccine or a placebo. The CDR3 runs from the conserved cysteine through the conserved F or W. The order of the fields is V gene, D gene, J gene, clone size, CDR3 protein, CDR3 DNA. The D gene is left open where the match is weak. The size of a clone is reported for some rows only, either as once, few or many, or as a class for expanded clones.

>TRBV4-1|.|TRBJ2-5|.
CASSQEWRGAQETQYF
TGCGCCAGCAGCCAAGAATGGCGCGGGGCACAAGAGACCCAGTACTTC
>TRBV5-1|.|TRBJ1-1|.
CASSLASMNTEAFF
TGCGCCAGCAGCTTGGCCTCAATGAACACTGAAGCTTTCTTT
>TRBV30|.|TRBJ1-1|.
CAWSVDPRNTEAFF
TGTGCCTGGAGTGTAGATCCACGGAACACTGAAGCTTTCTTT
>TRBV29-1|TRBD1|TRBJ2-7|once
CSVRQGSNEQYF
TGCAGCGTTCGACAGGGCAGCAACGAGCAGTACTTC
>TRBV12-3/TRBV12-4|.|TRBJ1-6|.
CASSLGSRLLHF
TGTGCCAGCAGTTTGGGGAGCCGCCTCCTCCACTTT
>TRBV5-6|TRBD2|TRBJ2-2|.
CASSLGLAGSTGELFF
TGTGCCAGCAGCTTGGGACTAGCGGGCTCCACCGGGGAGCTGTTTTTT
>TRBV10-3|.|TRBJ2-3|.
CAIGEDRTDTQYF
TGTGCCATCGGGGAGGACAGGACAGATACGCAGTATTTT
>TRBV2|.|TRBJ2-7|.
CASSDGQSLYYEQYF
TGTGCCAGCAGTGACGGACAGAGCTTGTACTACGAGCAGTACTTC
>TRBV15|.|TRBJ1-1|.
CATSRDVGLAFF
TGTGCCACCAGCAGAGATGTAGGTTTAGCTTTCTTT
>TRBV5-4|.|TRBJ1-1|.
CASSLKGGNTEAFF
TGTGCCAGCAGCTTGAAAGGTGGGAACACTGAAGCTTTCTTT
>TRBV11-2|.|TRBJ1-3|.
CASSLDPAVSLGNTIYF
TGTGCCAGCAGCTTAGACCCCGCAGTTAGCCTGGGAAACACCATATATTTT
>TRBV3-1/TRBV3-2|.|TRBJ2-2|.
CASSQVGQGGTGELFF
TGTGCCAGCAGCCAAGTGGGGCAGGGAGGTACCGGGGAGCTGTTTTTT
>TRBV6-1|.|TRBJ1-4|.
CASSDTPTGTGFF
TGTGCCAGCAGTGACACCCCAACCGGGACGGGTTTTTTT
>TRBV2|.|TRBJ1-6|.
CASSQGQGDLPLHF
TGTGCCAGCAGTCAGGGGCAGGGAGACTTACCCCTCCACTTT
>TRBV5-1|.|TRBJ2-1|.
CASSHGESSYNEQFF
TGCGCCAGCAGTCATGGTGAGAGCTCCTACAATGAGCAGTTCTTC
>TRBV5-1|TRBD1|TRBJ2-5|.
CASSSTGAPQETQYF
TGCGCCAGCAGCTCAACAGGGGCCCCACAAGAGACCCAGTACTTC
>TRBV5-5|TRBD1|TRBJ2-7|few
CASSLPLTGSYEQYF
TGTGCCAGCAGCTTGCCCCTGACAGGGTCCTACGAGCAGTACTTC
>TRBV10-3|.|TRBJ1-2|once
CAISVLGDNYGYTF
TGTGCCATCAGTGTTTTGGGTGACAACTATGGCTACACCTTC
>TRBV7-9|.|TRBJ1-1|.
CASSVVSLLGENTEAFF
TGTGCCAGCAGCGTAGTCTCTTTGTTGGGGGAGAACACTGAAGCTTTCTTT
>TRBV30|.|TRBJ1-2|.
CAWRSRVGYTF
TGTGCCTGGAGGTCGAGGGTGGGCTACACCTTC
>TRBV5-1|.|TRBJ2-2|.
CASSPTVGGNTGELFF
TGCGCCAGCTCCCCCACCGTTGGCGGAAACACCGGGGAGCTGTTTTTT
>TRBV9|.|TRBJ1-1|few
CASSVGGTEAFF
TGTGCCAGCAGCGTAGGGGGTACTGAAGCTTTCTTT
>TRBV29-1|.|TRBJ2-3|.
CSVGVGGDADTQYF
TGCAGCGTTGGAGTAGGGGGTGACGCAGATACGCAGTATTTT
>TRBV7-9|.|TRBJ1-1|.
CASSFQENTEAFF
TGTGCCAGCAGCTTCCAGGAGAACACTGAAGCTTTCTTT
>TRBV6-2/TRBV6-3|.|TRBJ2-2|.
CASSYVRTGRPGGANTGELFF
TGTGCCAGCAGTTACGTTAGGACAGGCCGCCCGGGGGGCGCGAACACCGGGGAGCTGTTTTTT
>TRBV6-6|.|TRBJ2-4|.
CASSYPSGTTKNIQYF
TGTGCCAGCAGTTACCCCTCTGGGACAACCAAAAACATTCAGTACTTC
>TRBV2|TRBD2|TRBJ2-1|few
CASSRTSGGNEQFF
TGTGCCAGCAGCCGGACTAGCGGGGGCAATGAGCAGTTCTTC
>TRBV18|TRBD1|TRBJ1-1|once
CASSQEGAAFF
TGTGCCAGCTCCCAAGAGGGGGCAGCTTTCTTT
>TRBV6-5|.|TRBJ1-1|.
CASSYSMGVGNTEAFF
TGTGCCAGCAGTTACTCGATGGGGGTGGGGAACACTGAAGCTTTCTTT
>TRBV5-1|.|TRBJ1-6|.
CASSPVIGEGETLHF
TGCGCCAGCAGCCCTGTCATCGGAGAGGGGGAAACCCTCCACTTT
>TRBV7-9|.|TRBJ2-7|.
CASSLASSTEQYF
TGTGCCAGCAGCTTAGCTTCGTCTACGGAGCAGTACTTC
>TRBV6-2/TRBV6-3|.|TRBJ1-2|once
CASSYRTRGRDYGYTF
TGTGCCAGCAGTTATCGTACCAGGGGAAGAGACTATGGCTACACCTTC
>TRBV11-2|.|TRBJ1-4|.
CASSRVLEEKLFF
TGTGCCAGCTCGCGCGTCCTAGAGGAAAAACTGTTTTTT
>TRBV7-9|.|TRBJ1-6|.
CASSSGPRVRNSPLHF
TGTGCCAGCAGCTCAGGGCCGCGGGTTAGGAATTCACCCCTCCACTTT
>TRBV7-2|.|TRBJ2-1|.
CASSLRAGTNEQFF
TGTGCCAGCAGCTTAAGGGCCGGGACCAATGAGCAGTTCTTC
>TRBV5-1|TRBD1|TRBJ2-5|.
CASSLGTGGAKTQYF
TGCGCCAGCAGCCTCGGGACAGGGGGCGCAAAGACCCAGTACTTC
>TRBV2|.|TRBJ1-1|.
CASSEERGPDTEAFF
TGTGCCAGCAGTGAAGAAAGGGGTCCGGACACTGAAGCTTTCTTT
>TRBV4-3|TRBD1|TRBJ1-1|.
CASSQDVGGTGVNTEAFF
TGCGCCAGCAGCCAAGATGTTGGGGGGACAGGAGTGAACACTGAAGCTTTCTTT
>TRBV3-1/TRBV3-2|.|TRBJ1-6|.
CASSLSRGPYNSPLHF
TGTGCCAGCAGCCTAAGCCGCGGGCCCTATAATTCACCCCTCCACTTT
>TRBV19|.|TRBJ1-5|.
CATDSLNQPQHF
TGTGCCACGGACAGCCTCAATCAGCCCCAGCATTTT
>TRBV6-5|.|TRBJ2-3|.
CASRGQLASTDTQYF
TGTGCCAGCAGGGGACAACTAGCTTCGACAGATACGCAGTATTTT
>TRBV7-9|.|TRBJ1-5|.
CASSLGGSQPQHF
TGTGCCAGCAGCTTAGGGGGTTCGCAGCCCCAGCATTTT
>TRBV10-1|.|TRBJ2-2|few
CAWGARTNTGELFF
TGCGCGTGGGGGGCCCGAACGAACACCGGGGAGCTGTTTTTT
>TRBV6-6|TRBD1|TRBJ2-2|once
CASRGGQGFDTGELFF
TGTGCCAGCAGGGGGGGACAGGGGTTCGACACCGGGGAGCTGTTTTTT
>TRBV7-2|.|TRBJ1-2|.
CASSLGQTNYGYTF
TGTGCCAGCAGCTTAGGACAGACTAACTATGGCTACACCTTC
>TRBV4-1|.|TRBJ1-1|.
CASSGGTEAFF
TGCGCCAGCAGCGGAGGGACTGAAGCTTTCTTT
>TRBV10-2|.|TRBJ1-1|.
CASSEPGSPNTEAFF
TGCGCCAGCAGTGAGCCAGGGAGTCCGAACACTGAAGCTTTCTTT
>TRBV19|.|TRBJ1-2|.
CASSKENIYGYTF
TGTGCCAGTAGTAAGGAGAATATCTATGGCTACACCTTC
>TRBV10-2|.|TRBJ1-1|.
CASSESQGMRDTEAFF
TGCGCCAGCAGTGAGTCCCAGGGGATGAGGGACACTGAAGCTTTCTTT
>TRBV29-1|.|TRBJ1-1|.
CSVLGTEAFF
TGCAGCGTTTTGGGCACTGAAGCTTTCTTT
>TRBV5-5|TRBD1|TRBJ1-2|.
CASSLGDRVSYGYTF
TGTGCCAGCAGCTTGGGGGACAGGGTGAGCTATGGCTACACCTTC
>TRBV24-1|.|TRBJ2-1|.
CATSKVGYNEQFF
TGTGCCACTTCGAAGGTGGGTTACAATGAGCAGTTCTTC
>TRBV3-1/TRBV3-2|TRBD2|TRBJ2-1|.
CASSLIAGANRQFF
TGTGCCAGCAGCCTAATAGCGGGGGCTAACCGGCAGTTCTTC
>TRBV2|.|TRBJ2-1|few
CASSASSDSYNEQFF
TGTGCCAGCAGTGCGAGTAGCGACTCCTACAATGAGCAGTTCTTC
>TRBV13|.|TRBJ1-5|.
CASSLGGVAGQPQHF
TGTGCCAGCAGCTTAGGTGGGGTTGCCGGTCAGCCCCAGCATTTT